This TCR beta chain was obtained from a study of blood T cells in healthy people across ages. Regarding the study as a whole: Per-million-T-cell TCR beta diversity fell roughly linearly with age.

J lost 3 bases, V lost 3 bases, and 6 bases had no gene match. CDR1 and CDR2 (germline): KGHDR, SFDVKD. The CDR3 extends over 15 amino acids. The second PCR ran about 6 to 11 cycles with a sample-barcoded 5' primer and J-beta primers. TCRdb ran MiXCR on the 5' RACE reads and lists one entry per CDR3 protein. Counted here are over 700,000 distinct CDR3 sequences, less than 70% occurring once; the ten biggest clones make up approximately 40%. Every donor gave roughly 9.6 milliliters of peripheral blood. Each sample had at least 7 million PBMCs isolated. As concerns this clonotype: As yet, its antigen is unknown.

Sequencing was performed on blood. This clonotype originated in a man at least 80 years old in good health. V gene TRBV24-1 combines with J gene TRBJ2-7, with 8 bases matching TRBD1. CDR3 in amino acids: CATSDPNRGVYEQYF. CDR3 bases: TGTGCCACCAGTGATCCGAACAGGGGGGTCTACGAGCAGTACTTC.